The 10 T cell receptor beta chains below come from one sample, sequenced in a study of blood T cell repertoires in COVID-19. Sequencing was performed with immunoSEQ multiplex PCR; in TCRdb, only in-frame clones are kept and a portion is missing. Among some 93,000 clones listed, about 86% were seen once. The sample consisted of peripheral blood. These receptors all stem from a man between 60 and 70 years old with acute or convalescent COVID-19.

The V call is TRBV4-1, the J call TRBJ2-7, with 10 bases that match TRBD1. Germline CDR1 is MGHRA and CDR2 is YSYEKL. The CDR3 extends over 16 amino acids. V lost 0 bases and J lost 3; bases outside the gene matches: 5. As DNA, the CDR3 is TGCGCCAGCAGCCAAGATCTGGGACAGGGGCTCTACGAGCAGTACTTC. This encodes CASSQDLGQGLYEQYF.

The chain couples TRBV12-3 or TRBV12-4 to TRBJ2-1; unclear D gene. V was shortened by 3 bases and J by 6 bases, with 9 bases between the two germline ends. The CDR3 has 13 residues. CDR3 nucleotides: TGTGCCAGCAGTTTCCAAACTCCCAATGAGCAGTTCTTC. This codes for CASSFQTPNEQFF.

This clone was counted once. The CDR3 coding sequence is TGTGCCAGCAGCCTCTTGGCTCTTAGCGGGGGGGCGTACGAGCAGTACTTC. It codes for CASSLLALSGGAYEQYF. This rearrangement joins TRBV11-2 to TRBJ2-7, with 11 bases aligning to TRBD2. V lost 5 bases and J lost 4; bases outside the gene matches: 13. Germline-derived CDR1 and CDR2 are SGHAT and FQNNGV. CDR3 size: 17 residues.

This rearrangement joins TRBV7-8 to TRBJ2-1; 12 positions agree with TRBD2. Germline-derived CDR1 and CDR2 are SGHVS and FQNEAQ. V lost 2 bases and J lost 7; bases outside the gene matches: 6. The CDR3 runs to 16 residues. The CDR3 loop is CASSLRTSGILNEQFF. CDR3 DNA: TGTGCCAGCAGCTTAAGGACTAGCGGGATTTTAAATGAGCAGTTCTTC.

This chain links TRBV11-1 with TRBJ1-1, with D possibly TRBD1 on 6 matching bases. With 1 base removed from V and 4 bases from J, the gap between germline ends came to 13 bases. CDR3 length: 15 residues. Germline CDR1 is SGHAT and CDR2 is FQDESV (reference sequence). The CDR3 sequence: CASSLEQGRVTEAFF. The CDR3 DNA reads TGTGCCAGCAGCTTAGAACAGGGCAGGGTCACTGAAGCTTTCTTT.

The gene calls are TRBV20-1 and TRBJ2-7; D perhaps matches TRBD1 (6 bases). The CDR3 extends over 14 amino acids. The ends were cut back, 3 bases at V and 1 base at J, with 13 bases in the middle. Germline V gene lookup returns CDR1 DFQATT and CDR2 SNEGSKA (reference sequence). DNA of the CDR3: TGCAGTGCTAGTTTACAGGGTCGGTCCTACGAGCAGTACTTC. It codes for CSASLQGRSYEQYF.

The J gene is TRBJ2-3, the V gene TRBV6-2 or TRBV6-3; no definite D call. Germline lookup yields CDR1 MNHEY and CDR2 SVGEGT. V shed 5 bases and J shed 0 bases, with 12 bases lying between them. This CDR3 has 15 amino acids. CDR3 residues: CASSLRGSSTDTQYF. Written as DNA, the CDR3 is TGTGCCAGCAGTCTGCGCGGATCTAGCACAGATACGCAGTATTTT.

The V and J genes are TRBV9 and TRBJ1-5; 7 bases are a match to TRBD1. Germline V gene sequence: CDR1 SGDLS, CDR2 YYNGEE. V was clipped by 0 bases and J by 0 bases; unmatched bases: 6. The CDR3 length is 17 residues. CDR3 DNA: TGTGCCAGCAGCGTAGGGACAGGAGAATATAGCAATCAGCCCCAGCATTTT. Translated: CASSVGTGEYSNQPQHF.

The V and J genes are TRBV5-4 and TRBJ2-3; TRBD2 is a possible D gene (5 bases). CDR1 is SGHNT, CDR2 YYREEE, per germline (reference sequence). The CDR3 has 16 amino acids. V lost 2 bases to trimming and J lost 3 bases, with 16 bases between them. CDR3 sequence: CASSLGLGSGTDTQYF. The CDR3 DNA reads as TGTGCCAGCAGCTTAGGTTTGGGGAGTGGAACAGATACGCAGTATTTT.

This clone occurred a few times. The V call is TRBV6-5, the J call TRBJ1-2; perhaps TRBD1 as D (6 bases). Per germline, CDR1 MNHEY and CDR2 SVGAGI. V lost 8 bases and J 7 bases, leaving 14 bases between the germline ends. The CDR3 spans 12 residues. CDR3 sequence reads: CASGGGAAGYTF. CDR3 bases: TGTGCCAGCGGAGGGGGGGCCGCTGGCTACACCTTC.